The 23 T cell receptor beta chains presented below share a single source sample, sequenced in a study of T cell clonality in common variable immunodeficiency. Method: immunoSEQ multiplex PCR; TCRdb's copy keeps in-frame clones and lacks some. The table records under 50,000 clones without singletons, the ten largest covering less than 6.5%. The sequenced sample consisted of peripheral blood mononuclear cells. The receptors derive from a person between 18 and 75 years old in good health.

As concerns this clone: Read coverage stops 3 residues before the CDR3 terminus; the germline J gene supplies the remainder. The chain joins TRBV10-2 to TRBJ2-1; perhaps D is TRBD1 or TRBD2 (5 bases each). Germline V gives CDR1 WSHSY, CDR2 SAAADI. The V end was cut by 0 bases, the J end by 9 bases, with 12 bases between. The CDR3 has 14 residues. The CDR3 bases that were read are TGCGCCAGCAGTGAGTCGAGGGGCCTCAGTGAG. This gives the protein CASSESRGLSE. The CDR3 reads in full as CASSESRGLSEQFF.

Regarding this clone: The CDR3 goes on 3 residues after the read ends, and that part is filled in from the germline J gene. This chain joins TRBV7-2 and TRBJ1-2; 7 bases align to TRBD1. CDR1 is SGHTA, CDR2 FQGNSA, per germline. There are 15 residues in the CDR3. The sequenced part of the CDR3 DNA is TGTGCCAGCAGCTCACAGGGGAAGGGATCGGATACC. Translation gives CASSSQGKGSDT. In full, the CDR3 reads CASSSQGKGSDTYTF.

Ten or more counts support this clone. The observed sequence ends 3 residues before the CDR3 terminus, with the missing tail filled in from the germline J gene. The chain is built from TRBV30 and TRBJ2-5; 9 bases match TRBD2. Losses at the gene ends were 2 bases for V and 4 bases for J; bases not matched to a gene: 2. The CDR3 loop spans 13 amino acids. In germline, CDR1 is GTSNPN, CDR2 SVGIG (reference sequence). CDR3 residues: CAWSSGGPETQYF. The CDR3 bases that were read are TGTGCCTGGAGTAGCGGGGGGCCAGAGACC.

This clone showed up many times. The read ends 3 residues shy of where the CDR3 ends; the end is completed using the germline J gene. The chain links TRBV20-1 to TRBJ1-5; D is undetermined. This CDR3 comprises 12 residues. V lost 1 base and J 5 bases, leaving 6 bases between the germline ends. Looked up from germline, CDR1 is DFQATT and CDR2 is SNEGSKA (reference sequence). CDR3 sequence reads: CSARASDQPQHF. The sequenced CDR3 bases are TGCAGTGCTAGAGCGTCGGATCAGCCC.

This clone was found many times. Read data end 3 residues before the CDR3 end; the end is taken from the germline J gene. The chain carries TRBV6-2 or TRBV6-3 and TRBJ2-3; the match to TRBD2 covers 13 bases. Germline loops: CDR1 MNHEY, CDR2 SVGEGT. The CDR3 spans 16 residues. The junction had 5 bases not matched to a gene; V was cut back by 6 bases and J by 2 bases. CDR3 DNA (partial): TGTGCCAGCAGGGATACTAGCGGGGGGGCCACAGATACG. Amino acids: CASRDTSGGATDT. Given in full, the CDR3 is CASRDTSGGATDTQYF.

This clone turned up a few times. The read is 3 residues too short to cover the CDR3 end, so that end is filled in from the germline J gene. This rearrangement joins TRBV30 to TRBJ1-6, with 8 bases identical to TRBD1. The CDR3 consists of 15 residues. Germline V gene lookup returns CDR1 GTSNPN and CDR2 SVGIG (reference sequence). J gave up 6 bases and V 4 bases, and 8 bases lay outside the gene matches. CDR3 DNA, as far as it was read: TGTGCCTGGACCGGACAGGGTACGGGTAATTCACCC. Translating gives CAWTGQGTGNSP. The whole CDR3 is CAWTGQGTGNSPLHF. Combining the CDR3 with reference TRBV30 and TRBJ1-6 gives the whole variable domain SQTIHQWPATLVQPVGSPLSLECTVEGTSNPNLYWYRQAAGRGLQLLFYSVGIGQISSEVPQNLSASRPQDRQFILSSKKLLLSDSGFYLCAWTGQGTGNSPLHFGNGTRLTVT.

This clone was counted many times. From the germline J gene comes the end of the CDR3, since the read stops 3 residues before it. The chain employs TRBV30 and TRBJ2-2; D gene ambiguous. This CDR3 region has 13 residues. Germline V gene sequence: CDR1 GTSNPN, CDR2 SVGIG (reference sequence). The CDR3 region is CAWSRGSNEKLFF. The part of the CDR3 DNA that was read is TGTGCCTGGAGCCGCGGCTCTAATGAAAAG.

Turning to this clone: The read gets to within 3 residues of the CDR3 end, and the germline J gene fills in the rest. The chain couples TRBV20-1 to TRBJ2-5; 13 bases are shared with TRBD2. Trimming removed 7 bases from V and 4 bases from J; junction bases left unmatched: 3. The CDR3 runs 13 residues. The germline gives CDR1 DFQATT, CDR2 SNEGSKA (reference sequence). The CDR3 loop reads CSETSGGTETQYF. CDR3 bases read: TGCAGTGAGACTAGCGGGGGGACAGAGACC.

This clone was seen repeatedly, ten times or more. A much bigger clone sits one base away, suggesting this may be a read error. The CDR3 goes on 3 residues after the read ends, and that part is filled in from the germline J gene. This chain links TRBV6-2 or TRBV6-3 with TRBJ2-3; a possible D gene is TRBD1 (7 bases). Germline CDR1 and CDR2: MNHEY and SVGEGT. This CDR3 is built from 14 residues. The CDR3 bases that were read are TGTGCCAGCAAGGGGGCCGGGGGCAATCAGCCG. Amino acid sequence: CASKGAGGNQP. The CDR3 in its entirety is CASKGAGGNQPQYF.

This clone was seen only a few times. The CDR3 extends 3 residues past the end of the read, so its final part is completed from the germline J gene. The chain has TRBV18 and TRBJ1-1, with a weak D call TRBD1 (6 bases). Germline CDR1 KGHSH, CDR2 LQKENI. The CDR3 is made up of 14 amino acids. CDR3 loop: CASSPNRVQETAFF. The sequenced part of the CDR3 DNA is TGTGCCAGCTCACCGAACAGGGTCCAAGAGACC.

There are a few counts of this clone. Coverage ceases 3 residues before the CDR3 finishes, and the germline J gene fills in the end. The J gene is TRBJ1-1, the V gene TRBV19, with 9 positions matching TRBD1. Germline values: CDR1 LNHDA, CDR2 SQIVND (reference sequence). V was pared by 5 bases and J by 5 bases, with 6 bases of the junction left unmatched. The CDR3 runs 14 residues. The CDR3 spells CASSPTGGETEAFF. CDR3 DNA, as far as it was read: TGTGCCAGTAGTCCGACAGGGGGGGAGACTGAA.

This clone was recorded at least ten times. The CDR3 goes on 3 residues after the read ends, and that part is filled in from the germline J gene. This chain connects TRBV5-1 to TRBJ2-7, with D possibly TRBD1 on 6 matching bases. Germline V gene data show CDR1 as SGHRS and CDR2 as YFSETQ. The CDR3 covers 14 residues. Deletions cut 6 bases from V and 2 bases from J, with 15 bases between. The CDR3 sequence is CASTTSPGAYEQYF. The part of the CDR3 DNA that was read is TGCGCCAGCACCACCTCGCCAGGGGCCTACGAG. Full variable domain (outside the CDR3, taken from reference TRBV5-1 and TRBJ2-7): KAGVTQTPRYLIKTRGQQVTLSCSPISGHRSVSWYQQTPGQGLQFLFEYFSETQRNKGNFPGRFSGRQFSNSRSEMNVSTLELGDSALYLCASTTSPGAYEQYFGPGTRLTVT.

This clone was counted at least ten times. The read ends 3 residues shy of where the CDR3 ends; the end is completed using the germline J gene. The V and J genes are TRBV7-9 and TRBJ1-6, with D unresolved. Trimming pared 5 bases from V and 5 bases from J, leaving 13 bases between. CDR3 length equals 15 residues. Per germline, CDR1 SEHNR and CDR2 FQNEAQ (reference sequence). CDR3 bases read: TGTGCCAGCAGCGCACCGACGGGGAATAATTCACCC. Protein: CASSAPTGNNSP. The whole CDR3 protein reads CASSAPTGNNSPLHF.

The table lists this clone with many counts. The CDR3 extends 3 residues past the end of the read, so its final part is completed from the germline J gene. The chain couples TRBV11-2 to TRBJ1-4, with D possibly being TRBD1 (5 bases). V lost 1 base to trimming and J lost 0 bases, with 6 bases between them. The CDR3 spans 15 residues. In germline, CDR1 is SGHAT, CDR2 FQNNGV. CDR3 loop: CASSLGGATNEKLFF. The CDR3 DNA, read in part, is TGTGCCAGCAGCTTAGGGGGCGCAACTAATGAAAAA.

This clone was counted many times. The CDR3 is cut off 3 residues early in the read; its end comes from the germline J gene. The chain couples TRBV7-8 to TRBJ1-1; D is perhaps TRBD1 (5 bases). The V and J ends lost 1 base and 0 bases respectively, with 6 bases between them. The CDR3 is made up of 14 amino acids. In germline, CDR1 is SGHVS, CDR2 FQNEAQ. The CDR3 reads CASSLGQLNTEAFF. CDR3 DNA, as far as it was read: TGTGCCAGCAGCTTAGGACAGTTGAACACTGAA.

There are many counts of this clone. The read is 3 residues too short to cover the CDR3 end, so that end is filled in from the germline J gene. The genes are TRBV15 and TRBJ1-2, with D tentatively TRBD1 (6 bases). This CDR3 region has 15 residues. Germline loops: CDR1 LNHNV, CDR2 YYDKDF (reference sequence). With 0 bases removed from V and 4 bases from J, the gap between germline ends came to 12 bases. The DNA read from the CDR3 is TGTGCCACCAGCAGAGATGCGGGGGGGCCCTATGGC. This sequence encodes CATSRDAGGPYG. The entire CDR3 reads CATSRDAGGPYGYTF.

This clone was observed a handful of times. The CDR3 end lies 3 residues beyond the end of the read and is filled in from the germline J gene. The chain couples TRBV25-1 to TRBJ1-2; 7 nucleotides align to TRBD1. CDR1 and CDR2 (germline): MGHDK, SYGVNS. The CDR3 sequence is 16 residues long. The J segment lost 0 bases and the V segment lost 1 base, leaving 5 bases of the junction unmatched. The CDR3 DNA, read in part, is TGTGCCAGCAGTGAATCCGGGACAGAAGCTAACTATGGC. Translation gives CASSESGTEANYG. In full, the CDR3 reads CASSESGTEANYGYTF.

About this clone: Germline and junction disagree at one end, which may indicate a read error. The read halts 3 residues ahead of the CDR3 end, with the missing end drawn from the germline J gene. This chain links TRBV2 with TRBJ2-3, with no clear D. In germline, CDR1 is SNHLY, CDR2 FYNNEI. The CDR3 loop spans 12 amino acids. The DNA read from the CDR3 is TGTGCCAGCAGTGTAAAATCAGAGACG. Translation: CASSVKSET. The entire CDR3 reads CASSVKSETQYF.

There are many counts of this clone. Read coverage stops 3 residues before the CDR3 terminus; the germline J gene supplies the remainder. V is TRBV30 and J is TRBJ1-1; D ambiguous. CDR1 GTSNPN and CDR2 SVGIG come from the germline V gene (reference sequence). V was clipped by 4 bases and J by 3 bases, with 15 bases between them. The length of the CDR3 is 14 residues. The CDR3 bases that were read are TGTGCCTGGACAGCGGACTTTGGGGACACTGAA. Protein: CAWTADFGDTE. The CDR3 as a whole reads CAWTADFGDTEAFF.

In this sample, this clone turned up a few times. With the read ending 3 residues before the CDR3 end, the germline J gene is used to fill in that end. The chain joins TRBV6-2 or TRBV6-3 to TRBJ2-3, with a tentative D call TRBD1 (6 bases). CDR3 length: 17 amino acids. Germline V gives CDR1 MNHEY, CDR2 SVGEGT. The CDR3 here is CASRRVTGTTLGQPQYF. The CDR3 bases that were read are TGTGCCAGCAGGCGAGTGACCGGGACAACATTGGGTCAGCCG.

Ten or more counts support this clone. The read terminates 3 residues before the CDR3 end, so the remaining end is supplied by the germline J gene. This rearrangement joins TRBV4-1 to TRBJ2-7, with a weak D call TRBD1 (7 bases). CDR1 MGHRA and CDR2 YSYEKL come from the germline V gene. Between the trimmed V and J ends, which lost 4 bases and 2 bases, there was a span of 18 bases. CDR3 size: 16 residues. CDR3 DNA (partial): TGCGCCAGCAGCCCCAGCTCTCAGGGGGGAACCTACGAG. Its protein product is CASSPSSQGGTYE. The whole CDR3 protein is CASSPSSQGGTYEQYF.

This clone was counted at least ten times. The read finishes 3 residues shy of the CDR3 end, and the germline J gene is used to complete it. The gene calls are TRBV5-1 and TRBJ1-2; D gene uncertain. Germline V gene data show CDR1 as SGHRS and CDR2 as YFSETQ. V lost 3 bases, J lost 4 bases, and 10 bases lay in between. The CDR3 consists of 13 residues. The covered CDR3 bases are TGCGCCAGCAGCTCTGGACTGCTCTATGGC. Amino acids: CASSSGLLYG. The whole CDR3 protein is CASSSGLLYGYTF.

This clone was seen repeatedly, ten times or more. Partial CDR3 DNA: TGCAGCACGGGCAGAGGGGAGAACACTGAA. It yields the protein CSTGRGENTE. The whole CDR3 reads CSTGRGENTEAFF. The chain recombines TRBV20-1 with TRBJ1-1; D perhaps matches TRBD1 (5 bases). The read terminates 3 residues ahead of where the CDR3 ends, so the germline J gene completes it. The CDR3 runs to 13 residues. Germline CDR1 reads DFQATT; CDR2 reads SNEGSKA (reference sequence).